This T cell receptor beta chain comes out of a study of response to subunit inactivated influenza vaccine. The ends were cut back, 6 bases at V and 3 bases at J, with 5 bases in the middle. CDR1 and CDR2 from the germline V gene are SGHTA and FQGNSA. The length of the CDR3 is 11 residues. TCRdb re-called the RT-PCR reads with MiXCR, one entry per CDR3 protein. The repertoire holds under 850,000 distinct CDR3 sequences, with roughly 20% as singletons. This clonotype was seen only a few times. V and J are TRBV7-2 and TRBJ2-5; D gene unclear. The sequenced sample was PBMCs from blood, obtained roughly 5 days after vaccination. This receptor was obtained from a man in his fifties who received an inactivated influenza vaccine. Written as DNA, the CDR3 is TGTGCCAGCAGTCATAAAGAGACCCAGTACTTC. Translation gives CASSHKETQYF.